The 6 T cell receptor beta chains in this list originate from one sample, sequenced in a study of glioma-infiltrating T cells after dendritic cell vaccination. Only in-frame clones appear in the TCRdb table, and some are missing; sequencing was by immunoSEQ multiplex PCR. The repertoire holds around 90,000 clones, with over 75% as singletons. Time point described: after dendritic cell vaccination, including at tumor progression/relapse. The sample was blood, taken after dendritic cell vaccination. The receptors stem from a human donor with glioblastoma.

The chain couples TRBV6-1 to TRBJ1-1; a weak D match, TRBD1 (6 bases). Germline assignment: CDR1 MNHNS and CDR2 SASEGT. Trimming stripped 4 bases from V and 6 bases from J, with 12 bases between. This CDR3 region has 13 residues. This CDR3 is CASSGPQGAEAFF. DNA of the CDR3: TGTGCCAGCAGTGGACCACAGGGCGCTGAAGCTTTCTTT.

CDR3 loop: CASSHSLKGFIAEAFF. CDR3 coding DNA: TGCGCCAGCAGCCACTCCCTCAAGGGGTTCATTGCTGAAGCTTTCTTT. V is TRBV4-1 and J is TRBJ1-1; possible D gene TRBD1, 5 bases. The CDR3 consists of 16 residues. Germline V lookup: CDR1 MGHRA, CDR2 YSYEKL. Trimming shortened V by 3 bases and J by 6 bases, and 20 bases separated the two germline ends.

This clone was seen a few times. The V and J genes are TRBV7-9 and TRBJ1-4; tentatively, D is TRBD1 (5 bases). Germline V gene lookup returns CDR1 SEHNR and CDR2 FQNEAQ (reference sequence). The V gene lost 7 bases and the J gene lost 8 bases, with 11 bases spanning the gap. CDR3 length equals 12 residues. CDR3 in DNA: TGTGCCAGCAAGACAGAGGCCGAAAAACTGTTTTTT. It codes for CASKTEAEKLFF.

The chain employs TRBV2 and TRBJ2-3; D possibly corresponds to TRBD2 (5 bases). CDR1 is SNHLY, CDR2 FYNNEI, per germline. Trimming removed 5 bases from V and 6 bases from J, with 18 bases in between. The CDR3 runs to 15 residues. CDR3 sequence (DNA): TGTGCCAGCAGTCTTGCCGGTGAGGGCTGGGATACGCAGTATTTT. It codes for CASSLAGEGWDTQYF.

This chain joins TRBV7-8 and TRBJ2-7, with D perhaps TRBD2 (6 bases). The germline CDR1 and CDR2 sequences are SGHVS and FQNEAQ. V lost 5 bases and J lost 7, with 18 bases in between. CDR3 length: 14 amino acids. The CDR3 here is CASSPRDSGGEQYF. The DNA for the CDR3 is TGTGCCAGCAGCCCCCGGGACTCCGGCGGGGAGCAGTACTTC.

In regard to this clone: Other nucleotide sequences in the sample specify the same CDR3. This sequence joins TRBV9 and TRBJ1-2, with 7 bases fitting TRBD1. With 0 bases clipped from V and 8 bases from J, the junction kept 10 bases outside the gene matches. Germline loops: CDR1 SGDLS, CDR2 YYNGEE. The CDR3 is 15 amino acids. CDR3 sequence: CASSVEGQTLGGYTF. The CDR3 DNA sequence: TGTGCCAGCAGCGTAGAGGGACAGACCTTGGGGGGCTACACCTTC. Drawing the rest from reference TRBV9 and TRBJ1-2, the complete variable domain is DSGVTQTPKHLITATGQRVTLRCSPRSGDLSVYWYQQSLDQGLQFLIQYYNGEERAKGNILERFSAQQFPDLHSELNLSSLELGDSALYFCASSVEGQTLGGYTFGSGTRLTVV.